One and the same sample provided the 29 T cell receptor beta chains below, sequenced in a study of vaccination and CD4 T cells after COVID-19. Sequence data for DNA of cultured CD4+ T cells were generated by the Oncomine TCR Beta short-read assay. Using its own MiXCR run on the PCR reads, TCRdb lists one record per CDR3 protein. The table records some 21,000 distinct CDR3 sequences, about 38% of them present only once. The antigens of these receptors remain unknown. Treatment reported: roughly 10-day PBMC culture with coronavirus spike peptide pools or control peptides (ViraFEST assay). The sample in question was CD4+ T cells from blood, cultured in vitro, obtained before SARS-CoV-2 vaccination. The source is a human donor who received a COVID-19 vaccine.

The J gene is TRBJ2-1, the V gene TRBV12-3 or TRBV12-4, with 10 positions matching TRBD2. The CDR3 covers 16 residues. V lost 6 bases to trimming and J lost 0 bases; unmatched junction nucleotides: 5. This CDR3 is CASSLLAGSSYNEQFF. CDR3 DNA: TGTGCCAGCAGCTTACTAGCGGGGAGCTCCTACAATGAGCAGTTCTTC.

The chain is built from TRBV7-6 and TRBJ1-6; tentative D call: TRBD1 (5 bases). Trimming shortened V by 2 bases and J by 4 bases, and 18 bases separated the two germline ends. The CDR3 runs to 18 residues. Germline V gene data show CDR1 as SGHVS and CDR2 as FNYEAQ. Here the CDR3 DNA reads TGTGCCAGCAGCTTAAACCCCGTTTCGGGGACGTATAATTCACCCCTCCACTTT. Protein sequence: CASSLNPVSGTYNSPLHF.

The sample holds one count of this clonotype. The rearrangement joins TRBV20-1 to TRBJ1-2; the D is unclear. V was trimmed by 0 bases and J by 0 bases, leaving 11 bases between them. Germline V lookup: CDR1 DFQATT, CDR2 SNEGSKA (reference sequence). The CDR3 runs 15 residues. The CDR3 nucleotides are TGCAGTGCTAGAGATGTCGGATCTTCTAACTATGGCTACACCTTC. Residues: CSARDVGSSNYGYTF.

V gene TRBV5-1 combines with J gene TRBJ2-3, with D unclear. V was trimmed by 5 bases and J by 3 bases, leaving 13 bases between them. The CDR3 is 14 amino acids. Germline V gene data show CDR1 as SGHRS and CDR2 as YFSETQ. The CDR3 DNA sequence: TGCGCCAGCAGAAGTAGAGCCGCGACAGATACGCAGTATTTT. It is translated as CASRSRAATDTQYF.

J is TRBJ1-1 and V is TRBV19; 7 bases are shared with TRBD1. Trimming at V came to 4 bases and at J to 0 bases, leaving 8 bases not matched to a gene. CDR3 length: 16 residues. From germline, CDR1 is LNHDA and CDR2 SQIVND (reference sequence). CDR3 coding DNA: TGTGCCAGTAGTACCCTCGCCGGGACAGTGAACACTGAAGCTTTCTTT. It specifies CASSTLAGTVNTEAFF.

The chain combines TRBV10-3 with TRBJ1-1, with 9 bases lining up with TRBD1. CDR1 ENHRY and CDR2 SYGVKD come from the germline V gene. This CDR3 contains 17 residues. V lost 6 bases, J lost 1 base, and 12 bases stayed unmatched. CDR3 nucleotide sequence: TGTGCCATCAGACCAAACTCGGGACAGGGTGGGAACACTGAAGCTTTCTTT. It translates to CAIRPNSGQGGNTEAFF.

V is TRBV2 and J is TRBJ1-2, with 12 nucleotides matching TRBD1. The CDR3 covers 14 residues. Trimming removed 5 bases from V and 8 bases from J; junction bases left unmatched: 6. CDR1 and CDR2 from the germline V gene are SNHLY and FYNNEI. CDR3 nucleotides: TGTGCCAGCAGTCGGGACAGGGGGCCTGAGGGCTACACCTTC. Translating it yields CASSRDRGPEGYTF.

V gene TRBV10-2 combines with J gene TRBJ1-2, with TRBD1 matching over 9 bases. The CDR3 has 15 amino acids. CDR1 WSHSY and CDR2 SAAADI come from the germline V gene. With V trimmed by 3 bases and J by 7 bases, 9 bases remained unmatched. DNA of the CDR3: TGCGCCAGCAGTGACACCACAGGGGGCGAGGGTGGCTACACCTTC. Translated: CASSDTTGGEGGYTF.

This clonotype appeared once. V gene TRBV10-1 combines with J gene TRBJ2-1, with D perhaps matching TRBD2 (7 bases). The CDR3 has 18 amino acids. The germline gives CDR1 WNHNN, CDR2 SYGVQD (reference sequence). V lost 0 bases and J 7 bases, leaving 22 bases between the germline ends. The CDR3 DNA reads as TGCGCCAGCAGTGAGTCGCTGGGAGGCGGGGGCGGATTTAATGAGCAGTTCTTC. This gives the protein CASSESLGGGGGFNEQFF.

This clonotype was seen a handful of times. The CDR3 protein is CSARVGPSYEQYF. In nucleotides, the CDR3 is TGCAGTGCTAGAGTCGGGCCCTCCTACGAGCAGTACTTC. The chain has TRBV20-1 and TRBJ2-7; D not certain. The CDR3 extends over 13 amino acids. V lost 1 base and J 0 bases, leaving 7 bases between the germline ends. Germline CDR1 reads DFQATT; CDR2 reads SNEGSKA (reference sequence).

The chain combines TRBV20-1 with TRBJ1-3, with TRBD1 matching 7 bases. Germline V gives CDR1 DFQATT, CDR2 SNEGSKA (reference sequence). The CDR3 is made up of 16 amino acids. Trimming at V came to 3 bases and at J to 0 bases, leaving 8 bases not matched to a gene. The CDR3 is CSASPGTASSGNTIYF. In DNA, the CDR3 is TGCAGTGCTAGCCCCGGGACAGCGAGCTCTGGAAACACCATATATTTT.

The genes are TRBV6-1 and TRBJ1-1; 7 bases fit TRBD1. Trimming removed 4 bases from V and 3 bases from J; junction bases left unmatched: 2. This CDR3 comprises 13 residues. Germline V gene lookup returns CDR1 MNHNS and CDR2 SASEGT. The DNA for the CDR3 is TGTGCCAGCAGTGTACAGGGGTACACTGAAGCTTTCTTT. Its translation is CASSVQGYTEAFF.

The chain couples TRBV6-1 to TRBJ2-3, with 7 nucleotides matching TRBD1. Germline assignment: CDR1 MNHNS and CDR2 SASEGT. The CDR3 has 14 residues. After removal of 7 bases from V and 6 bases from J, the junction contained 10 bases not matched to a gene. The CDR3 reads CASKRDSQSDTQYF. Here the CDR3 DNA reads TGTGCCAGCAAAAGGGACAGCCAGTCCGATACGCAGTATTTT.

The chain uses TRBV4-1 and TRBJ1-5; D is unresolved. Trimming pared 0 bases from V and 5 bases from J, leaving 11 bases between. The germline gives CDR1 MGHRA, CDR2 YSYEKL. The CDR3 contains 15 residues. The CDR3 region has the DNA TGCGCCAGCAGCCAAGACGTGAACAACTATCAGCCCCAGCATTTT. It is translated as CASSQDVNNYQPQHF.

This clonotype has only a few counts. This rearrangement joins TRBV15 to TRBJ2-3, with 11 bases identical to TRBD2. The CDR3 is made up of 17 amino acids. Germline CDR1 LNHNV, CDR2 YYDKDF (reference sequence). V trimming: 3 bases; J trimming: 3 bases; junction bases outside the gene matches: 8. DNA of the CDR3: TGTGCCACCAGCAGTGACATTAGCGGGGGGGTAACAGATACGCAGTATTTT. Protein sequence: CATSSDISGGVTDTQYF.

The gene calls are TRBV7-2 and TRBJ2-2, with 9 bases lining up with TRBD2. V was pared by 1 base and J by 0 bases, with 3 bases of the junction left unmatched. This CDR3 spans 17 amino acids. Germline V gene lookup returns CDR1 SGHTA and CDR2 FQGNSA. CDR3 bases: TGTGCCAGCAGCTTAGGCGGGGGGGTCCCGAACACCGGGGAGCTGTTTTTT. Translation gives CASSLGGGVPNTGELFF.

The chain links TRBV5-1 to TRBJ2-2, with TRBD2 matching 9 bases. Germline CDR1 reads SGHRS; CDR2 reads YFSETQ. The CDR3 length is 15 residues. Trimming cost V 2 bases and J 5 bases; bases outside gene matches: 4. The CDR3 sequence is CASSLAAGGTGELFF. The CDR3 DNA reads as TGCGCCAGCAGCTTAGCAGCGGGGGGAACCGGGGAGCTGTTTTTT.

This clonotype was detected a few times. The chain has TRBV6-1 and TRBJ2-5; weak D call: TRBD1 (6 bases). The CDR3 length is 14 residues. V gave up 7 bases and J gave up 0 bases, with 12 bases separating them. Germline V gene lookup returns CDR1 MNHNS and CDR2 SASEGT. CDR3 sequence: CASTRNRDQETQYF. The CDR3 nucleotides read TGTGCCAGCACAAGGAACAGGGACCAAGAGACCCAGTACTTC.

The CDR3 reads CASSQDGGGPYNEQFF. CDR3 nucleotides: TGTGCCAGCAGCCAAGACGGCGGGGGGCCCTACAATGAGCAGTTCTTC. The chain links TRBV3-1 to TRBJ2-1, with TRBD2 matching 8 bases. CDR3 size: 16 residues. J gave up 2 bases and V 0 bases, and 3 bases lay outside the gene matches. Looked up from germline, CDR1 is LGHDT and CDR2 is YNNKEL (reference sequence).

This clonotype turned up a few times. This sequence joins TRBV12-3 or TRBV12-4 and TRBJ2-3; 12 nucleotides align to TRBD2. V dropped 0 bases and J dropped 0; count of bases not matched to a gene: 4. The CDR3 totals 18 residues. As DNA, the CDR3 is TGTGCCAGCAGTTTAGCCGGACTAGCGGGGTCTAGCACAGATACGCAGTATTTT. This encodes CASSLAGLAGSSTDTQYF.

Comments on this clonotype: The junction departs from the called germline gene at one end, perhaps through a read error. The chain joins TRBV19 to TRBJ1-1; 8 nucleotides match TRBD1. The V gene's germline CDR1 is LNHDA and CDR2 SQIVND (reference sequence). The CDR3 is 10 amino acids. In nucleotides, the CDR3 is TGTGCCAGTAGTACAAGGACAGGGAAATTT. Encoded protein: CASSTRTGKF.

A few counts support this clonotype. The chain carries TRBV23-1 and TRBJ2-2, with D possibly TRBD1 on 5 matching bases. TRBV23-1 is sorted into the ORF group, with uncertain function. The germline V and J ends were trimmed by 2 bases and 10 bases, with 23 bases remaining between them. This CDR3 contains 17 residues. CDR3 in DNA: TGCGCCAGCAGTCAAAAGGGGCCGCTGTTGGGGTTGGAGGAGCTGTTTTTT. Translated, it gives CASSQKGPLLGLEELFF.

This sequence joins TRBV7-3 and TRBJ2-3, with D perhaps TRBD2 (7 bases). In germline, CDR1 is SGHTA, CDR2 FQGTGA. CDR3 length equals 15 residues. V was cut by 1 base and J by 1 base, with 9 bases left in between. The CDR3 spells CASSLSGGRTDTQYF. CDR3 sequence (DNA): TGTGCCAGCAGCTTAAGCGGGGGCCGCACAGATACGCAGTATTTT.

V gene TRBV6-1 combines with J gene TRBJ1-1; possibly TRBD1 for D (5 bases). CDR3 length equals 15 residues. CDR1 and CDR2 from the germline V gene are MNHNS and SASEGT. V gave up 5 bases and J gave up 4 bases, with 17 bases separating them. The CDR3: CASSLLNRGVTEAFF. DNA of the CDR3: TGTGCCAGCAGTCTCCTGAATAGGGGAGTCACTGAAGCTTTCTTT.

This chain links TRBV19 with TRBJ1-1, with D maybe TRBD1 (6 bases). There are 16 residues in the CDR3. V was cut by 2 bases and J by 1 base, with 14 bases left in between. The germline V gene has CDR1 LNHDA and CDR2 SQIVND (reference sequence). CDR3 sequence: CASSIRGGLTNTEAFF. The CDR3 DNA reads TGTGCCAGTAGTATAAGAGGGGGACTTACGAACACTGAAGCTTTCTTT.

The chain combines TRBV7-2 with TRBJ1-2; D remains ambiguous. The CDR3 consists of 14 residues. CDR1 is SGHTA and CDR2 is FQGNSA in the germline V gene. V lost 4 bases to trimming and J lost 2 bases, with 11 bases between them. The CDR3 spells CASSYRGQNYGYTF. The DNA for the CDR3 is TGTGCCAGCAGCTACCGCGGTCAAAACTATGGCTACACCTTC.

This CDR3 is CSARDETGGIHYGYTF. As DNA, the CDR3 is TGCAGTGCTAGAGATGAGACAGGGGGGATTCACTATGGCTACACCTTC. The chain has TRBV20-1 and TRBJ1-2, with 9 nucleotides matching TRBD1. The germline gives CDR1 DFQATT, CDR2 SNEGSKA (reference sequence). V shed 0 bases and J 3 bases; nucleotides not matched to a gene: 8. The CDR3 has 16 residues.

This chain uses TRBV30 with TRBJ1-5, with TRBD1 as a possible D gene (5 bases). Germline CDR1 reads GTSNPN; CDR2 reads SVGIG (reference sequence). This CDR3 contains 14 residues. Trimming pared 1 base from V and 4 bases from J, leaving 11 bases between. CDR3 amino acids: CAWSGRGGNQPQHF. The DNA for the CDR3 is TGTGCCTGGAGTGGGAGGGGAGGGAATCAGCCCCAGCATTTT.

The table lists this clonotype with a few counts. V gene TRBV6-5 combines with J gene TRBJ1-1, with 7 bases aligning to TRBD1. CDR1 MNHEY and CDR2 SVGAGI come from the germline V gene. CDR3 length: 14 residues. Trimming at V came to 4 bases and at J to 1 base, leaving 3 bases not matched to a gene. CDR3 DNA: TGTGCCAGCAGTTCTCGACAGGGGAACACTGAAGCTTTCTTT. Translated, it gives CASSSRQGNTEAFF.